This TCR beta chain was profiled in a study of blood T cell repertoires in COVID-19. The overall study: Donors in the United States, Italy and Spain gave samples during acute or convalescent COVID-19. PBMCs, B-cell-depleted T cells, or T cells were the source of the cDNA or gDNA that made up the material.

As handled by the study authors: The authors estimated nucleated cell counts from reference gene primer amplification. The protocol was immunoSEQ multiplex PCR, while the TCRdb copy is restricted to in-frame clones and leaves out a portion. Clone size and the V and J calls come from that table; the DNA yielded D and trimming. The sample contains 380,000 or so clones, more than 70% of which appear only once. Unmatched junction bases numbered 7, after V lost 0 bases and J lost 2 bases. Looked up from germline, CDR1 is LGHDT and CDR2 is YNNKEL (reference sequence). The CDR3 consists of 17 residues. The sample holds one count of this clone.

V and J are TRBV3-1 (or the pseudogene TRBV3-2) and TRBJ2-3, with 8 bases fitting TRBD2. The clonotype comes from a middle-aged man with acute or convalescent COVID-19. The sample comprised peripheral blood. This chain's CDR3 is CASSQDPTSAYTDTQYF. The DNA for the CDR3 is TGTGCCAGCAGCCAAGATCCGACTAGCGCCTACACAGATACGCAGTATTTT.